This is a list of T cell receptor beta chains from one sample in a study of T-cell reconstitution after alpha-beta-depleted transplantation in children. TCRdb re-called the PCR reads with MiXCR, one entry per CDR3 protein. The table lists about 870,000 distinct CDR3 sequences, roughly 15% of them singletons. Sequenced material: PBMCs, mostly from graft donor cells, taken 360 days after TCRalphabeta/CD19-depleted stem cell transplant. The receptors come from a male patient younger than 18 who had a stem cell transplant for acute lymphoblastic leukemia, so the T cells may come from the graft donor. Both conserved end residues are part of each CDR3. The D gene is left open where the match is weak. Clone size is stated in some rows and not others, as once, few, many or a class when expanded.

.	.	TRBJ2-5	TRBV12-3/TRBV12-4	CASSPRDHRSETQYF	TGTGCCAGCAGTCCGCGGGATCACCGGTCGGAGACCCAGTACTTC
.	few	TRBJ2-1	TRBV29-1	CSVLLANEQFF	TGCAGCGTTTTACTAGCAAATGAGCAGTTCTTC
.	many	TRBJ1-1	TRBV12-3/TRBV12-4	CASSTSGIAEAFF	TGTGCCAGCAGCACGTCAGGGATCGCTGAAGCTTTCTTT
TRBD1	few	TRBJ2-7	TRBV6-1	CASRPIGQGPHEQYF	TGTGCCAGCAGGCCCATTGGACAGGGGCCGCACGAGCAGTACTTC
TRBD2	few	TRBJ2-5	TRBV10-3	CAISHGSLAGGFKETQYF	TGTGCCATCAGCCACGGTTCGCTAGCGGGAGGCTTCAAAGAGACCCAGTACTTC
.	.	TRBJ2-7	TRBV11-1	CASSLAQSRDRGTYEQYF	TGTGCCAGCAGCTTAGCGCAGAGCCGGGACCGAGGAACCTACGAGCAGTACTTC
.	.	TRBJ2-6	TRBV3-1	CASSRRGRNSGANVLTF	TGTGCCAGCAGCCGGCGGGGACGCAACTCTGGGGCCAACGTCCTGACTTTC
.	few	TRBJ1-1	TRBV20-1	CSPIFMGAFF	TGCAGTCCGATTTTCATGGGAGCTTTCTTT
TRBD1	few	TRBJ2-1	TRBV25-1	CASSESGTGGGEQFF	TGTGCCAGCAGTGAATCAGGGACAGGGGGAGGTGAGCAGTTCTTC
TRBD2	.	TRBJ2-1	TRBV14	CASSRGTSIVNEQFF	TGTGCCAGCAGCCGAGGGACTAGCATCGTGAATGAGCAGTTCTTC
TRBD2	few	TRBJ2-7	TRBV4-2	CASSPRTSGLYEQYF	TGTGCCAGCAGCCCGAGGACTAGCGGATTGTACGAGCAGTACTTC
.	.	TRBJ1-3	TRBV3-1	CASSQDVGISGNTIYF	TGTGCCAGCAGCCAAGATGTTGGGATCTCTGGAAACACCATATATTTT
.	few	TRBJ2-7	TRBV5-1	CASSYQVGAYEQYF	TGCGCCAGCAGCTACCAGGTAGGGGCCTACGAGCAGTACTTC
TRBD1	many	TRBJ1-3	TRBV4-2	CASSQTRTGVYTIYF	TGTGCCAGCAGCCAAACCCGGACAGGGGTTTACACCATATATTTT
.	few	TRBJ1-1	TRBV7-8	CASSFLGALDTEAFF	TGTGCCAGCAGCTTTTTGGGGGCTCTCGACACTGAAGCTTTCTTT
.	.	TRBJ2-2	TRBV29-1	CSVEDAGHLTGELFF	TGCAGCGTTGAAGATGCCGGACACCTCACCGGGGAGCTGTTTTTT
.	.	TRBJ2-5	TRBV12-3/TRBV12-4	CASSLWLLGGETQYF	TGTGCCAGCAGTTTGTGGCTCCTTGGGGGAGAGACCCAGTACTTC
.	many	TRBJ2-1	TRBV24-1	CATSDLDGRNEQFF	TGTGCCACCAGTGATTTGGACGGGAGAAATGAGCAGTTCTTC
TRBD2	.	TRBJ2-1	TRBV6-1	CASSGLAGGREQFF	TGTGCCAGCAGTGGGCTAGCGGGAGGCCGAGAGCAGTTCTTC
TRBD2	.	TRBJ2-5	TRBV11-2	CASSLGGRAQYF	TGTGCCAGCAGCTTAGGAGGGAGGGCCCAGTACTTC
.	few	TRBJ2-1	TRBV18	CASIPYGYNEQFF	TGTGCCAGCATCCCCTACGGGTACAATGAGCAGTTCTTC
TRBD2	.	TRBJ2-7	TRBV9	CASSVAPGTSELSYEQYF	TGTGCCAGCAGCGTAGCACCTGGGACTAGCGAACTATCCTACGAGCAGTACTTC
TRBD2	few	TRBJ2-7	TRBV2	CASSEPASGRASEQYF	TGTGCCAGCAGTGAACCGGCTAGCGGGAGGGCTAGCGAGCAGTACTTC